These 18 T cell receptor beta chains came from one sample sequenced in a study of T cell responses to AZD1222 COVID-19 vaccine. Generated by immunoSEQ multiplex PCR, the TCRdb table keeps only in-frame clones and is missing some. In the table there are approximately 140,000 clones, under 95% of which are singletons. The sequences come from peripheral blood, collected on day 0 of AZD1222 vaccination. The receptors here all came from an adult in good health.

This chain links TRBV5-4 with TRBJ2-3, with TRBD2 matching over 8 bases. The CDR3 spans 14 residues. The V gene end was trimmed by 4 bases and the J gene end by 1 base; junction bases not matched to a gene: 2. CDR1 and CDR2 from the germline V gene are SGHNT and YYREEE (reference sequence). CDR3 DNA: TGTGCCAGCAGCCCGGGACTAGGCACAGATACGCAGTATTTT. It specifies CASSPGLGTDTQYF.

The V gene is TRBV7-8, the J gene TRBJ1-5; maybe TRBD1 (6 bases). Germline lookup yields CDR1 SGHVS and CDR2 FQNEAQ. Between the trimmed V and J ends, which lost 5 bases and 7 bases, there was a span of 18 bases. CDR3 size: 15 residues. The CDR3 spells CASSPKQGPGQPQHF. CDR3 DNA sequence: TGTGCCAGCAGCCCAAAACAGGGACCGGGGCAGCCCCAGCATTTT. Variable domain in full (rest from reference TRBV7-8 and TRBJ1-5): GAGVSQSPRYKVAKRGQDVALRCDPISGHVSLFWYQQALGQGPEFLTYFQNEAQLDKSGLPSDRFFAERPEGSVSTLKIQRTQQEDSAVYLCASSPKQGPGQPQHFGDGTRLSIL.

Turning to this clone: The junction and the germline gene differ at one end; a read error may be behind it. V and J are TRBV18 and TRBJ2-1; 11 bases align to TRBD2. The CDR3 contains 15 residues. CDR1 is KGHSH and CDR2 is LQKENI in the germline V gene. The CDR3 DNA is TGTGCCAGCTCTCCACTAGCGGGGGACCTCAATGAGCAGTTCTTC. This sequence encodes CASSPLAGDLNEQFF. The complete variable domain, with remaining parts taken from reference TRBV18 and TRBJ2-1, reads NAGVMQNPRHLVRRRGQEARLRCSPMKGHSHVYWYRQLPEEGLKFMVYLQKENIIDESGMPKERFSAEFPKEGPSILRIQQVVRGDSAAYFCASSPLAGDLNEQFFGPGTRLTVL.

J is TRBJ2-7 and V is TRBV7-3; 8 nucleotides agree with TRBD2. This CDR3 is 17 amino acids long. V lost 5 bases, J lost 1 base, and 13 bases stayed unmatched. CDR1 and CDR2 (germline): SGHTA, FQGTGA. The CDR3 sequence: CASSLTGERLASYEQYF. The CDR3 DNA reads TGTGCCAGCAGCCTGACTGGGGAACGACTAGCGTCCTACGAGCAGTACTTC.

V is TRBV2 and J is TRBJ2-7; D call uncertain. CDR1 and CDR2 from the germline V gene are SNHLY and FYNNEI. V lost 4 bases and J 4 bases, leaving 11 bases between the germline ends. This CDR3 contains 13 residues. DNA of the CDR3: TGTGCCAGCAGTGGTCAGCTTCTATACGAGCAGTACTTC. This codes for CASSGQLLYEQYF.

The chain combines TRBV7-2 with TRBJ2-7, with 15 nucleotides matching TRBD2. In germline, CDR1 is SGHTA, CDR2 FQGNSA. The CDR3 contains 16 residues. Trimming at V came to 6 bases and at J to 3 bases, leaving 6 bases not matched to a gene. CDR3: CASSPGLAGGVYEQYF. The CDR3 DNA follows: TGTGCCAGCAGTCCGGGACTAGCGGGAGGAGTCTACGAGCAGTACTTC.

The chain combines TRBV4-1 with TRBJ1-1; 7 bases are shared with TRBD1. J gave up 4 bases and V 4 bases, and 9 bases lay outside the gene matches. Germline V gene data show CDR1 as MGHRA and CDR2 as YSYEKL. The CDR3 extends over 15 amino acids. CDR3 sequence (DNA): TGCGCCAGCAGCCTTTCAGGGGGACAGCTCACTGAAGCTTTCTTT. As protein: CASSLSGGQLTEAFF.

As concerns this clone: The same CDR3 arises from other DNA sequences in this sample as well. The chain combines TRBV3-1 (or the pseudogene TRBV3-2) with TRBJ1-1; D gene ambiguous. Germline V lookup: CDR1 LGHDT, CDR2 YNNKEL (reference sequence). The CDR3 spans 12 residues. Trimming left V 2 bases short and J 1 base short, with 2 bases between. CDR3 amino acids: CASSQRNTEAFF. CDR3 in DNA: TGTGCCAGCAGCCAAAGGAACACTGAAGCTTTCTTT.

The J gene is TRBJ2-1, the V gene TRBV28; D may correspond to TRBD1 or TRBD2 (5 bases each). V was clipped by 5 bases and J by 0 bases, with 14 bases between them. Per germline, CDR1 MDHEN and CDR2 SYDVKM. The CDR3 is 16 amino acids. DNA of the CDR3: TGTGCCAGCAGTCCGCGGTCGAGGGGCTCCTACAATGAGCAGTTCTTC. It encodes CASSPRSRGSYNEQFF.

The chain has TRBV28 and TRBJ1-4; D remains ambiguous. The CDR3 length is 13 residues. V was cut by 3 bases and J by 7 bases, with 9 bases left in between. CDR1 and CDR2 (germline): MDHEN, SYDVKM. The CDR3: CASSLPGSEKLFF. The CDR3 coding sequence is TGTGCCAGCAGTTTGCCCGGCAGTGAAAAACTGTTTTTT. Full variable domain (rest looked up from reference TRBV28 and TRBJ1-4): DVKVTQSSRYLVKRTGEKVFLECVQDMDHENMFWYRQDPGLGLRLIYFSYDVKMKEKGDIPEGYSVSREKKERFSLILESASTNQTSMYLCASSLPGSEKLFFGSGTQLSVL.

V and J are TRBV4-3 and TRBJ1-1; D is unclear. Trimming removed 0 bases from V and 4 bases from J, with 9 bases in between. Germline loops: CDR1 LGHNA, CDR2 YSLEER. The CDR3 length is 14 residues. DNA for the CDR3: TGCGCCAGCAGCCAAGATGCTCTACGCACTGAAGCTTTCTTT. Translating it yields CASSQDALRTEAFF.

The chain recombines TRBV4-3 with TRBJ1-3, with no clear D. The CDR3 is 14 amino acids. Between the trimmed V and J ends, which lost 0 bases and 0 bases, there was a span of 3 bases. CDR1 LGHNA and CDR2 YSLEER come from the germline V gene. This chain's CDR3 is CASSQDFSGNTIYF. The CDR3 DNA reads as TGCGCCAGCAGCCAAGATTTCTCTGGAAACACCATATATTTT.

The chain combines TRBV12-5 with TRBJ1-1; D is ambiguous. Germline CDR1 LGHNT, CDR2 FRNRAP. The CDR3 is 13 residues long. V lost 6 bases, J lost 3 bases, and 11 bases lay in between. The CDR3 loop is CASGLRTDTEAFF. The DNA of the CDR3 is TGTGCTAGTGGCCTCCGTACGGACACTGAAGCTTTCTTT.

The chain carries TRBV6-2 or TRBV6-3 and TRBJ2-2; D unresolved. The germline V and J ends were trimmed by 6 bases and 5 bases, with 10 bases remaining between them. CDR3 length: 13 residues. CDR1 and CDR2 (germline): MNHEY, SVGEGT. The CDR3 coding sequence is TGTGCCAGCAGCCACGGACCAACCGGGGAGCTGTTTTTT. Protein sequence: CASSHGPTGELFF.

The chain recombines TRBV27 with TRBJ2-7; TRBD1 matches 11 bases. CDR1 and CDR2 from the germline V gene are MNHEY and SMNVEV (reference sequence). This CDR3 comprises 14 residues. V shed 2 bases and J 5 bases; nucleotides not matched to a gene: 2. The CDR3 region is CASSLGQGANEQYF. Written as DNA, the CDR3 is TGTGCCAGCAGTTTAGGACAGGGGGCCAACGAGCAGTACTTC.

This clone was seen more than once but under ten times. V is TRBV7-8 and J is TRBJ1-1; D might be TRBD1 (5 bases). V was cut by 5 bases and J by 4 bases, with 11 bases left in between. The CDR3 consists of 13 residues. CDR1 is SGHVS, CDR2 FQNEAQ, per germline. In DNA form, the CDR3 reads TGTGCCAGCAGCCCCGCCCAGGGCACTGAAGCTTTCTTT. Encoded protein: CASSPAQGTEAFF.

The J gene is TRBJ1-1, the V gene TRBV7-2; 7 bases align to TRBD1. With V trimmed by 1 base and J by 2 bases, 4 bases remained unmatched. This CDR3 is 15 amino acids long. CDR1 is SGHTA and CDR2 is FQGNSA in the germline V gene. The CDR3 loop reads CASSLVGGGNTEAFF. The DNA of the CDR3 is TGTGCCAGCAGCTTAGTCGGAGGGGGCAACACTGAAGCTTTCTTT.

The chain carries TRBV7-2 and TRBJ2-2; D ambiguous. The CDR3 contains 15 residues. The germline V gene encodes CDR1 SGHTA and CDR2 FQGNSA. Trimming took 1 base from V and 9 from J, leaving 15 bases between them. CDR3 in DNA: TGTGCCAGCAGCTTAGAAGGGTCAACCCACCGGGAGCTGTTTTTT. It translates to CASSLEGSTHRELFF.